The TCR beta chain described here comes from a study of CD8 T cells in ankylosing spondylitis. General study results and limits: A TCR beta motif of 7 to 9 highly homologous variants seemed to mark ankylosing spondylitis blood.

Via MiXCR, TCRdb re-called the 5' RACE reads, giving one row per CDR3 protein. The sample has almost 400,000 distinct CDR3 sequences, approximately 20% seen once. As regards this clonotype: Its antigen is undetermined.

V was clipped by 4 bases and J by 3 bases, with 20 bases between them. The CDR3 is 17 amino acids. The germline V gene has CDR1 SGHNT and CDR2 YENEEA. Sequencing was done on a sample of blood, either unsorted or a sorted T cell fraction (not recorded which). The TCR was taken from a male donor with ankylosing spondylitis. V usage is TRBV11-3 and J usage is TRBJ2-3, with D maybe TRBD2 (5 bases). Here the CDR3 reads CASSSQEVGFPTDTQYF. CDR3 nucleotide sequence: TGTGCCAGCAGCTCCCAGGAGGTGGGGTTTCCGACAGATACGCAGTATTTT.